What follows are 12 T cell receptor beta chains derived from one specimen sequenced in a study of cytomegalovirus exposure and HLA in healthy donors. The study ran its PCR with 60 Vbeta and 13 Jbeta primers. Here immunoSEQ multiplex PCR was the method, and the copy in TCRdb shows in-frame clones only, minus some. The listing records 130,000 to 150,000 clones. Sequencing was performed on PBMCs. The receptors derive from a man aged 40-49 years in good health and CMV-seronegative.

This chain uses TRBV14 with TRBJ2-7; TRBD2 matches at 8 bases. J lost 2 bases, V lost 2 bases, and 8 bases had no gene match. The CDR3 loop spans 16 amino acids. The germline V gene encodes CDR1 SGHDN and CDR2 FVKESK. The CDR3 DNA follows: TGTGCCAGCAGCCAAAATAGTGCCGGGGGGGCCTACGAGCAGTACTTC. It is translated as CASSQNSAGGAYEQYF.

This chain's CDR3 is CASSAGQGAPYGTGELFF. In DNA form, the CDR3 reads TGTGCCAGCAGCGCTGGACAGGGGGCGCCCTACGGCACCGGGGAGCTGTTTTTT. The rearrangement uses TRBV5-4 and TRBJ2-2; TRBD1 agrees at 11 bases. The CDR3 loop spans 18 amino acids. Germline CDR1 is SGHNT and CDR2 is YYREEE (reference sequence). The V segment lost 4 bases and the J segment 4 bases; nucleotides outside the gene matches: 12.

V gene TRBV5-1 combines with J gene TRBJ2-2; D is unclear. CDR3 length: 13 amino acids. Germline V gene sequence: CDR1 SGHRS, CDR2 YFSETQ. Trimming removed 3 bases at V and 5 bases at J, with 8 bases between. The CDR3 bases are TGCGCCAGCAGCTCACAGTTAACCGGGGAGCTGTTTTTT. Its translation is CASSSQLTGELFF. The whole variable domain, filled in from reference TRBV5-1 and TRBJ2-2, reads KAGVTQTPRYLIKTRGQQVTLSCSPISGHRSVSWYQQTPGQGLQFLFEYFSETQRNKGNFPGRFSGRQFSNSRSEMNVSTLELGDSALYLCASSSQLTGELFFGEGSRLTVL.

This rearrangement joins TRBV2 to TRBJ1-2, with D perhaps matching TRBD1 (6 bases). Germline-derived CDR1 and CDR2 are SNHLY and FYNNEI. The CDR3 consists of 14 residues. The V end was cut by 6 bases, the J end by 6 bases, with 17 bases between. The CDR3 sequence is CASSPPGGGDGYTF. In nucleotides, the CDR3 is TGTGCCAGCAGCCCCCCGGGGGGGGGCGATGGCTACACCTTC.

In regard to this clone: One end of the junction fails to match germline, which may point to a read error. The chain uses TRBV7-2 and TRBJ1-2; no firm D call. The CDR3 length is 15 residues. Germline V CDR1 and CDR2: SGHTA, FQGNSA. The CDR3 protein is CASSLSSGGNSGYTF. CDR3 sequence (DNA): TGTGCCAGCAGCTTAAGTTCCGGAGGGAACTCTGGCTACACCTTC.

V is TRBV11-1 and J is TRBJ1-5; D unresolved. Between the trimmed V and J ends, which lost 0 bases and 7 bases, there was a span of 7 bases. CDR1 SGHAT and CDR2 FQDESV come from the germline V gene (reference sequence). This CDR3 region has 13 residues. CDR3: CASSLAIRQPQHF. CDR3 DNA: TGTGCCAGCAGCTTAGCCATCCGGCAGCCCCAGCATTTT.

V and J are TRBV5-1 and TRBJ1-1; TRBD1 agrees at 9 bases. Trimming at V came to 0 bases and at J to 0 bases, leaving 0 bases not matched to a gene. The CDR3 consists of 15 residues. Germline V CDR1 and CDR2: SGHRS, YFSETQ. This CDR3 is CASSLGDRVNTEAFF. The CDR3 bases are TGCGCCAGCAGCTTGGGGGACAGGGTGAACACTGAAGCTTTCTTT.

This chain links TRBV7-2 with TRBJ2-7, with 15 positions matching TRBD2. CDR1 SGHTA and CDR2 FQGNSA come from the germline V gene. The CDR3 length is 14 residues. The ends lost 5 bases at V and 12 bases at J; junction bases unmatched: 8. CDR3 amino acids: CASSAGTSGGLWYF. The CDR3 DNA is TGTGCCAGCAGCGCCGGGACTAGCGGGGGGCTCTGGTACTTC. The full variable domain, with the rest looked up from reference TRBV7-2 and TRBJ2-7, is GAGVSQSPSNKVTEKGKDVELRCDPISGHTALYWYRQSLGQGLEFLIYFQGNSAPDKSGLPSDRFSAERTGGSVSTLTIQRTQQEDSAVYLCASSAGTSGGLWYFGPGTRLTVT.

Comments on this clone: Other DNA sequences within the sample encode an identical CDR3. CDR3 region: CASSSGQGRNNEQFF. The CDR3 DNA sequence: TGTGCCAGCAGTTCAGGACAGGGGAGGAACAATGAGCAGTTCTTC. This chain joins TRBV6-5 and TRBJ2-1, with 9 bases that match TRBD1. The ends lost 4 bases at V and 5 bases at J; junction bases unmatched: 6. This CDR3 region has 15 residues. The germline V gene encodes CDR1 MNHEY and CDR2 SVGAGI.

J is TRBJ1-5 and V is TRBV19, with 9 bases identical to TRBD1. CDR3 length: 16 residues. Germline CDR1 is LNHDA and CDR2 is SQIVND (reference sequence). The J segment lost 2 bases and the V segment lost 5 bases, leaving 7 bases of the junction unmatched. The CDR3 protein is CASSAGQGIRNQPQHF. In nucleotides, the CDR3 is TGTGCCAGTAGTGCTGGACAGGGGATACGCAATCAGCCCCAGCATTTT.

V is TRBV7-2 and J is TRBJ1-1; 9 bases line up with TRBD1. CDR3 length equals 16 residues. Germline assignment: CDR1 SGHTA and CDR2 FQGNSA. The ends lost 0 bases at V and 4 bases at J; junction bases unmatched: 6. The CDR3 nucleotides are TGTGCCAGCAGCTTAGCGCGGTGGACAGGGGCCACTGAAGCTTTCTTT. It is translated as CASSLARWTGATEAFF.

The chain joins TRBV6-1 to TRBJ1-2; D unresolved. Deletions cut 10 bases from V and 2 bases from J, with 17 bases between. The CDR3 is made up of 14 amino acids. Germline assignment: CDR1 MNHNS and CDR2 SASEGT. CDR3 DNA sequence: TGTGCCACCAGGATGAGGGCCCTAAACTATGGCTACACCTTC. This sequence encodes CATRMRALNYGYTF.